The next 12 T cell receptor beta chains were all read from a single sample in a study of monozygotic twins with inflammatory bowel disease. TCRdb re-called the 5' RACE reads and gives one entry per CDR3 protein, without DNA. There are 300,000 to 350,000 distinct CDR3 sequences in the sample, with around 2% held by the top ten. The sequenced sample was blood. These receptors originate from a human donor with ulcerative colitis or Crohn's disease, or a healthy co-twin of an affected twin (not recorded which).

This sequence joins TRBV11-2 and TRBJ2-1; without DNA, the TCRdb call of TRBD2 cannot be checked. This CDR3 has 15 residues. In germline, CDR1 is SGHAT, CDR2 FQNNGV. This CDR3 is CASSLEPGTLVRQFF.

CDR3 region: CASSPGGVETQYF. The chain links TRBV6-5 to TRBJ2-5; the D gene TCRdb calls, TRBD1, cannot be checked with no DNA. Germline loops: CDR1 MNHEY, CDR2 SVGAGI. This CDR3 contains 13 residues.

V and J are TRBV6-1 and TRBJ1-1; the D gene TCRdb calls, TRBD1, cannot be checked with no DNA. Germline assignment: CDR1 MNHNS and CDR2 SASEGT. The CDR3 consists of 15 residues. The CDR3: CASRKDRVVVTEAFF.

The chain carries TRBV7-2 and TRBJ2-7; TCRdb's D call, TRBD1, is unchecked because there is no DNA. Germline CDR1 and CDR2: SGHTA and FQGNSA. The CDR3 is 16 residues long. The CDR3 sequence is CASSPSIGDASYEQYF. Full variable domain (remainder filled in from reference TRBV7-2 and TRBJ2-7): GAGVSQSPSNKVTEKGKDVELRCDPISGHTALYWYRQSLGQGLEFLIYFQGNSAPDKSGLPSDRFSAERTGGSVSTLTIQRTQQEDSAVYLCASSPSIGDASYEQYFGPGTRLTVT.

The chain has TRBV28 and TRBJ1-5; checking the TCRdb D call of TRBD1 is not possible without DNA. Per germline, CDR1 MDHEN and CDR2 SYDVKM. CDR3 length: 14 amino acids. CDR3: CASRPPGGSQPQHF. Using reference TRBV28 and TRBJ1-5 for the parts outside the CDR3, the full variable domain is DVKVTQSSRYLVKRTGEKVFLECVQDMDHENMFWYRQDPGLGLRLIYFSYDVKMKEKGDIPEGYSVSREKKERFSLILESASTNQTSMYLCASRPPGGSQPQHFGDGTRLSIL.

This chain links TRBV20-1 with TRBJ2-7; the D gene TCRdb calls, TRBD1, cannot be checked with no DNA. The CDR3 covers 14 residues. The germline gives CDR1 DFQATT, CDR2 SNEGSKA (reference sequence). The CDR3 protein is CSARDRGQTYEQYF.

The chain combines TRBV11-2 with TRBJ1-3. From germline, CDR1 is SGHAT and CDR2 FQNNGV. The CDR3 consists of 12 residues. The CDR3 is CASSLGGDTIYF.

This chain uses TRBV19 with TRBJ1-5. The CDR3 spans 11 residues. Germline assignment: CDR1 LNHDA and CDR2 SQIVND (reference sequence). This chain's CDR3 is CASSIGQPQHF.

The chain's CDR3 is CASSSKQGVYNEQFF. The rearrangement links TRBV5-1 to TRBJ2-1; TCRdb indicates TRBD1, and absent DNA this call remains unverified. This CDR3 region has 15 residues. Germline assignment: CDR1 SGHRS and CDR2 YFSETQ.

This CDR3 is CASSLGGLSYGYTF. This chain uses TRBV5-5 with TRBJ1-2. CDR1 and CDR2 from the germline V gene are SGHKS and YYEKEE (reference sequence). The CDR3 consists of 14 residues.

The V call is TRBV20-1, the J call TRBJ2-1; as DNA is missing, the TRBD2 call by TCRdb cannot be tested. CDR3 length: 12 residues. Germline V lookup: CDR1 DFQATT, CDR2 SNEGSKA (reference sequence). The CDR3: CSARTSSNEQFF.

The J gene is TRBJ1-1, the V gene TRBV19. CDR3 length: 13 amino acids. Germline V gene lookup returns CDR1 LNHDA and CDR2 SQIVND (reference sequence). The CDR3: CASQAISKTEAFF.